What follows are 2 T cell receptor beta chains derived from one specimen sequenced in a study of T cell responses to AZD1222 COVID-19 vaccine (dated by TCRdb to 2020 to 2023). This sample's time point label indicates: baseline before first vaccination. The library was made by the immunoSEQ multiplex PCR assay. The immuneACCESS repertoire file appears here via TCRdb, limited to in-frame rearrangements. These files lack a portion of the clones; in checked studies, under half of the deficit traces to unresolved V genes, and the cause of the others is not known. For this sample the table gives tens of thousands of clones, of which approximately 91% were detected only once. The ten largest clones take up less than 55% of the sample. Specimen: peripheral blood, collected on day 0 of AZD1222 vaccination. All receptors derive from an adult in good health.

This clone showed up just once. The rearrangement uses TRBV7-2 and TRBJ1-3; the match to TRBD1 covers 7 bases. This CDR3 has 18 amino acids. Per the germline V gene, CDR1 is SGHTA and CDR2 is FQGNSA. V was clipped by 5 bases and J by 0 bases; unmatched bases: 13. The CDR3 here is CASSRDSGLGSSGNTIYF. CDR3 nucleotides: TGTGCCAGCAGCCGGGACAGCGGGTTGGGTAGCTCTGGAAACACCATATATTTT.

The CDR3: CASSLSSDTQYF. CDR3 nucleotides: TGTGCCAGCAGTCTCAGCTCAGATACGCAGTATTTT. The genes are TRBV11-2 and TRBJ2-3; D call uncertain. This CDR3 contains 12 residues. V lost 6 bases to trimming and J lost 4 bases, with 8 bases between them. The V gene's germline CDR1 is SGHAT and CDR2 FQNNGV.